The sequence of this T cell receptor (beta chain) was determined in a study of T cells in Graves' hyperthyroidism and ophthalmopathy. Each diagnosis drew on symptoms, thyroxine, TRAb, thyroid ultrasound and orbital computed tomography findings. This clonotype was seen repeatedly, ten times or more. TCR beta CDR3 regions were amplified from RNA transcripts. With the HTBI primer set, the TCR CDR3 went through a first round of RT-PCR. MiXCR, run by TCRdb on the multiplex PCR reads, gives a single entry per CDR3 protein. The data show hundreds of thousands of distinct CDR3 sequences, with 15% to 19% seen just once and 13% to 15% held by the top ten. Sequenced input: blood. This sequence was found in a woman aged 18-29 years with Graves' hyperthyroidism.

Written as DNA, the CDR3 is TGTGCCAGCAGCTTTTTGGGCGGGGGGCCGACAGATACGCAGTATTTT. The encoded protein is CASSFLGGGPTDTQYF. This chain uses TRBV5-6 with TRBJ2-3; TRBD2 matches at 8 bases. There are 16 residues in the CDR3. Germline-derived CDR1 and CDR2 are SGHDT and YYEEEE. Germline trimming cut 2 bases from V and 3 bases from J; bases unmatched to any gene: 8. Full variable domain (missing parts from reference TRBV5-6 and TRBJ2-3): DAGVTQSPTHLIKTRGQQVTLRCSPKSGHDTVSWYQQALGQGPQFIFQYYEEEERQRGNFPDRFSGHQFPNYSSELNVNALLLGDSALYLCASSFLGGGPTDTQYFGPGTRLTVL.